A single sample is the source of the 20 T cell receptor beta chains below, sequenced in a study of response to subunit inactivated influenza vaccine. TCRdb redid the calling of the RT-PCR reads with MiXCR, one entry per CDR3 protein. The data show approximately 730,000 distinct CDR3 sequences, approximately 14% seen once. The sample here was PBMCs from blood, taken 14 days before vaccination. These receptors all stem from a man between 45 and 60 years old who received an inactivated influenza vaccine.

This clonotype has at least ten counts. This chain joins TRBV7-2 and TRBJ2-1; TRBD1 is a possible D gene (5 bases). V was cut by 1 base and J by 6 bases, with 7 bases left in between. The CDR3 has 13 residues. Germline V gene data show CDR1 as SGHTA and CDR2 as FQGNSA. CDR3 coding DNA: TGTGCCAGCAGCTTAGTCAGGGCCAATGAGCAGTTCTTC. It specifies CASSLVRANEQFF.

The rearrangement joins TRBV6-1 to TRBJ2-7; perhaps TRBD2 as D (6 bases). Germline CDR1 is MNHNS and CDR2 is SASEGT. CDR3 length: 15 residues. Deletions cut 5 bases from V and 2 bases from J, with 16 bases between. The CDR3 here is CASSKPGLATYEQYF. CDR3 DNA sequence: TGTGCCAGCAGTAAACCGGGACTCGCCACCTACGAGCAGTACTTC.

The DNA of the CDR3 is TGTGCCTCGGGGAGTGCTAACACCGGGGAGCTGTTTTTT. This sequence encodes CASGSANTGELFF. The gene calls are TRBV28 and TRBJ2-2; D may be TRBD2 (5 bases). V lost 11 bases, J lost 2 bases, and 12 bases lay in between. Germline-derived CDR1 and CDR2 are MDHEN and SYDVKM. This CDR3 spans 13 amino acids.

The rearrangement joins TRBV10-3 to TRBJ2-7; 11 nucleotides match TRBD2. This CDR3 is 15 amino acids long. CDR1 is ENHRY, CDR2 SYGVKD, per germline. V lost 5 bases to trimming and J lost 0 bases; unmatched junction nucleotides: 3. The CDR3 sequence: CAISPSGRNSYEQYF. CDR3 bases: TGTGCCATCAGTCCTAGCGGGAGGAACTCCTACGAGCAGTACTTC.

The V call is TRBV4-1, the J call TRBJ2-2; tentatively, D is TRBD1 or TRBD2 (5 bases each). The CDR3 runs to 17 residues. The V end lost 0 bases, the J end lost 3 bases, and 14 bases lay between the germline ends. Germline CDR1 MGHRA, CDR2 YSYEKL. The CDR3 sequence is CASSQDEMGVYTGELFF. In DNA, the CDR3 is TGCGCCAGCAGCCAAGATGAAATGGGGGTGTACACCGGGGAGCTGTTTTTT.

This clonotype was seen many times. This rearrangement joins TRBV20-1 to TRBJ2-1, with D tentatively TRBD1 (6 bases). V was clipped by 3 bases and J by 4 bases, with 13 bases between them. The germline gives CDR1 DFQATT, CDR2 SNEGSKA (reference sequence). The length of the CDR3 is 14 residues. The CDR3 nucleotides are TGCAGTGCTAGTGAGGGACAAGAGTACAATGAGCAGTTCTTC. Protein sequence: CSASEGQEYNEQFF.

The sample holds a few counts of this clonotype. V gene TRBV20-1 combines with J gene TRBJ1-1; D is unresolved. CDR1 DFQATT and CDR2 SNEGSKA come from the germline V gene (reference sequence). V lost 6 bases, J lost 1 base, and 9 bases lay in between. The CDR3 totals 12 residues. The CDR3 region has the DNA TGCAGTGCCTGGCCGTCGAACACTGAAGCTTTCTTT. The encoded protein is CSAWPSNTEAFF.

In its sample, this clonotype was seen a few times. The chain links TRBV11-2 to TRBJ2-3; TRBD2 might be the D (6 bases). This CDR3 comprises 14 residues. Deletions cut 7 bases from V and 2 bases from J, with 13 bases between. Per the germline V gene, CDR1 is SGHAT and CDR2 is FQNNGV. The CDR3 sequence is CASTRLDHTDTQYF. The DNA of the CDR3 is TGTGCCAGCACCAGACTAGACCACACAGATACGCAGTATTTT.

The CDR3 protein is CAISDVFRQVGYNEQFF. CDR3 coding DNA: TGTGCCATCAGTGACGTTTTCCGGCAGGTGGGATACAATGAGCAGTTCTTC. V usage is TRBV10-3 and J usage is TRBJ2-1; D not resolved. Germline V gene lookup returns CDR1 ENHRY and CDR2 SYGVKD. With 3 bases removed from V and 4 bases from J, the gap between germline ends came to 19 bases. The CDR3 runs 17 residues.

This clonotype was counted only a few times. The rearrangement joins TRBV12-3 or TRBV12-4 to TRBJ2-1; D possibly corresponds to TRBD2 (5 bases). This CDR3 comprises 15 residues. V was cut by 3 bases and J by 4 bases, with 13 bases left in between. The CDR3 DNA is TGTGCCAGCAGTTTGATTAGCGTGTCTTACAATGAGCAGTTCTTC. It yields the protein CASSLISVSYNEQFF.

The chain carries TRBV6-4 and TRBJ2-4; TRBD1 matches at 9 bases. V shed 5 bases and J 0 bases; nucleotides not matched to a gene: 17. The CDR3 has 20 residues. Germline V gives CDR1 MRHNA, CDR2 SNTAGT. CDR3: CASSRQGEPEGILAKNIQYF. Written as DNA, the CDR3 is TGTGCCAGCAGTAGACAGGGGGAGCCTGAGGGGATTTTAGCCAAAAACATTCAGTACTTC.

In this sample, this clonotype turned up many times. This rearrangement joins TRBV4-3 to TRBJ2-4; 8 bases match TRBD2. V shed 3 bases, J shed 6 bases, and the junction held 7 bases outside the gene matches. CDR1 LGHNA and CDR2 YSLEER come from the germline V gene. The CDR3 is 15 amino acids. For the CDR3, the DNA is TGCGCCAGCAGCCAGCGGGGGGCGGGAACAAACATTCAGTACTTC. Amino acid sequence: CASSQRGAGTNIQYF.

The gene calls are TRBV18 and TRBJ2-3; D unresolved. Germline CDR1 KGHSH, CDR2 LQKENI. The CDR3 consists of 14 residues. V was clipped by 0 bases and J by 2 bases, with 6 bases between them. CDR3 region: CASSPPSVTDTQYF. In DNA form, the CDR3 reads TGTGCCAGCTCACCACCGTCAGTCACAGATACGCAGTATTTT.

This clonotype has only a few counts. The genes are TRBV20-1 and TRBJ2-5, with D perhaps given as TRBD1 or TRBD2 (6 bases each). The V end was cut by 4 bases, the J end by 4 bases, with 16 bases between. The CDR3 sequence is 14 residues long. Looked up from germline, CDR1 is DFQATT and CDR2 is SNEGSKA (reference sequence). DNA of the CDR3: TGCAGTGCTACGGAAGGGGGGCCGGGAGAGACCCAGTACTTC. This encodes CSATEGGPGETQYF.

The chain employs TRBV7-6 and TRBJ2-5, with 7 bases matching TRBD1. The CDR3 consists of 16 residues. Germline CDR1 SGHVS, CDR2 FNYEAQ. Trimming at V came to 3 bases and at J to 2 bases, leaving 9 bases not matched to a gene. The CDR3 region is CASSFFIGQAQETQYF. CDR3 nucleotides: TGTGCCAGCAGCTTTTTCATTGGACAGGCGCAAGAGACCCAGTACTTC.

This clonotype was detected a few times. V is TRBV4-3 and J is TRBJ2-5, with D perhaps TRBD1 (6 bases). Germline V gene sequence: CDR1 LGHNA, CDR2 YSLEER. The CDR3 contains 15 residues. V was shortened by 3 bases and J by 5 bases, with 16 bases between the two germline ends. The CDR3 spells CASSQVNHRVETQYF. CDR3 DNA sequence: TGCGCCAGCAGCCAGGTTAACCACAGGGTTGAGACCCAGTACTTC.

The V gene is TRBV5-6, the J gene TRBJ2-2; D is uncertain. This CDR3 is built from 13 residues. Trimming pared 2 bases from V and 3 bases from J, leaving 5 bases between. The germline V gene encodes CDR1 SGHDT and CDR2 YYEEEE. DNA for the CDR3: TGTGCCAGCAGCTTTCCAGACACCGGGGAGCTGTTTTTT. Its protein product is CASSFPDTGELFF.

The chain recombines TRBV3-1 with TRBJ2-7; 9 nucleotides match TRBD1. The CDR3 loop spans 15 amino acids. V shed 1 base, J shed 4 bases, and the junction held 5 bases outside the gene matches. The germline gives CDR1 LGHDT, CDR2 YNNKEL (reference sequence). CDR3 bases: TGTGCCAGCAGCCAAGGAGGGACAGGGAGGTACGAGCAGTACTTC. Protein sequence: CASSQGGTGRYEQYF.

This clonotype occurred a few times. CDR3 protein: CASSFSTSPQFF. The CDR3 DNA is TGTGCCAGCAGCTTTAGTACTAGCCCCCAGTTCTTC. The chain combines TRBV11-1 with TRBJ2-1, with a tentative D call TRBD2 (6 bases). The length of the CDR3 is 12 residues. Trimming stripped 3 bases from V and 13 bases from J, with 13 bases between. In germline, CDR1 is SGHAT, CDR2 FQDESV (reference sequence).

The chain joins TRBV6-6 to TRBJ2-1; tentatively, D is TRBD2 (5 bases). Germline CDR1 reads MNHNY; CDR2 reads SVGAGI (reference sequence). The length of the CDR3 is 10 residues. The V end was cut by 10 bases, the J end by 7 bases, with 8 bases between. The CDR3 DNA sequence: TGTGCCACGCGAGGGAATGAGCAGTTCTTC. Translation gives CATRGNEQFF.